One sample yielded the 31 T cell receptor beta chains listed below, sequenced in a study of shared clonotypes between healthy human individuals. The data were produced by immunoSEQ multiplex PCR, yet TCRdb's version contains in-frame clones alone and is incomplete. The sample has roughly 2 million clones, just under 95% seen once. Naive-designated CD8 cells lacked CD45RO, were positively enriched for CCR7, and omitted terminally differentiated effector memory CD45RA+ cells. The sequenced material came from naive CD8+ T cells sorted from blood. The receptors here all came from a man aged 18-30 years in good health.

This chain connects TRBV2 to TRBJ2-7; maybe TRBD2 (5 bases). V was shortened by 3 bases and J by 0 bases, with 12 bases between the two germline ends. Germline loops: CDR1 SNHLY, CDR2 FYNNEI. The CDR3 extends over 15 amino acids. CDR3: CASSEFRGPSYEQYF. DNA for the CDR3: TGTGCCAGCAGTGAGTTCCGGGGTCCCTCCTACGAGCAGTACTTC.

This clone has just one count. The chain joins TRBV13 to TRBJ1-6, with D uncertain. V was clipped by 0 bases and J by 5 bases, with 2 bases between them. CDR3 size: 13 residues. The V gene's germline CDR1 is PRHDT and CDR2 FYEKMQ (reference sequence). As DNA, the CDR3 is TGTGCCAGCAGCTTAGGGAATAATTCACCCCTCCACTTT. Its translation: CASSLGNNSPLHF.

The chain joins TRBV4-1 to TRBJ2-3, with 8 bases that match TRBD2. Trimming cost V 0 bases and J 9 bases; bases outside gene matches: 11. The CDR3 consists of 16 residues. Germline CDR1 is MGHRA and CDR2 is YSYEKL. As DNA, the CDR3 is TGCGCCAGCAGCCAAGATGAAGCGGGAGTCGTTAGGACGCAGTATTTT. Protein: CASSQDEAGVVRTQYF.

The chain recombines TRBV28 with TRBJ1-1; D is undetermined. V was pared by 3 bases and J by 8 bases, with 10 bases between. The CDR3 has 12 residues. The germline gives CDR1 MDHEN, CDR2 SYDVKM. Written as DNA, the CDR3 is TGTGCCAGCAGTTTCGGGGAAGGGGAAGCTTTCTTT. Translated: CASSFGEGEAFF.

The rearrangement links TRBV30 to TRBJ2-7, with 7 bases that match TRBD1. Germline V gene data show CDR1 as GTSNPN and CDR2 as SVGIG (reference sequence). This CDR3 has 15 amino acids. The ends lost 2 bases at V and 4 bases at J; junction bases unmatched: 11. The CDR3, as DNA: TGTGCCTGGAGTCAAAGCCGCCAGGGGGAATACGAGCAGTACTTC. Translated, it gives CAWSQSRQGEYEQYF. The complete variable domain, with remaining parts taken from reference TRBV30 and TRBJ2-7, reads SQTIHQWPATLVQPVGSPLSLECTVEGTSNPNLYWYRQAAGRGLQLLFYSVGIGQISSEVPQNLSASRPQDRQFILSSKKLLLSDSGFYLCAWSQSRQGEYEQYFGPGTRLTVT.

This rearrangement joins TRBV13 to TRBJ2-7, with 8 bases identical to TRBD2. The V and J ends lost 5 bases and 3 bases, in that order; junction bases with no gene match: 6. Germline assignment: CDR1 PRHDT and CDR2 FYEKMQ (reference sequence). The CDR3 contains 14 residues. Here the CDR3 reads CASSQTGGSYEQYF. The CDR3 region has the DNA TGTGCCAGCAGCCAAACGGGGGGGAGCTACGAGCAGTACTTC.

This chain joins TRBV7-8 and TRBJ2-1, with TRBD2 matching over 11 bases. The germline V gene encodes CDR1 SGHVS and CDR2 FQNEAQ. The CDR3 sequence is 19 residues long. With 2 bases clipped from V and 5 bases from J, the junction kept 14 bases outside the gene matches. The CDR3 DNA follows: TGTGCCAGCAGCTTACTCCTTCGCCAGACTAGCGGGATGAACAATGAGCAGTTCTTC. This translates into CASSLLLRQTSGMNNEQFF.

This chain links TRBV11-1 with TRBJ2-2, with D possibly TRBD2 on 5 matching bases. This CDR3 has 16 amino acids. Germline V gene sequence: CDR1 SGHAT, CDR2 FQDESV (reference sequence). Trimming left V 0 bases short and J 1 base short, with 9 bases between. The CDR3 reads CASSLAGGLNTGELFF. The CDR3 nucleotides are TGTGCCAGCAGCTTAGCTGGCGGGTTGAACACCGGGGAGCTGTTTTTT.

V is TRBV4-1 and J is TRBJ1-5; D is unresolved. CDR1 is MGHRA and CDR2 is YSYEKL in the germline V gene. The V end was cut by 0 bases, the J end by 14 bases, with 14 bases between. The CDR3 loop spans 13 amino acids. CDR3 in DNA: TGCGCCAGCAGCCAAGAACGGTCGGGCTCGGAGCATTTT. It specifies CASSQERSGSEHF.

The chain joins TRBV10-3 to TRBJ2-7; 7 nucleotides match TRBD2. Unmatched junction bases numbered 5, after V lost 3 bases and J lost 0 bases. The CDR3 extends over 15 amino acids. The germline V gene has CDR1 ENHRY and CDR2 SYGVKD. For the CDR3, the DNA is TGTGCCATCAGTGACCGGGACTACCGCTCCTACGAGCAGTACTTC. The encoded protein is CAISDRDYRSYEQYF.

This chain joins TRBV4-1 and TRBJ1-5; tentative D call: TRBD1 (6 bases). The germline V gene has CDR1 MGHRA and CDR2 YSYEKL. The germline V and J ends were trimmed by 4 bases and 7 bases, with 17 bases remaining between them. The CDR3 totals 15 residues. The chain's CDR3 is CASSPTTGWEQPQHF. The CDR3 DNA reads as TGCGCCAGCAGCCCAACGACAGGTTGGGAACAGCCCCAGCATTTT.

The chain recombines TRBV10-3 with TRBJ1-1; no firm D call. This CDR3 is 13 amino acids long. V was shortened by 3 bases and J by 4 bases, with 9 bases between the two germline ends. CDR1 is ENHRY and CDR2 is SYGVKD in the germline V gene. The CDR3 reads CAISESGGTEAFF. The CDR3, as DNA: TGTGCCATCAGTGAATCAGGTGGCACTGAAGCTTTCTTT.

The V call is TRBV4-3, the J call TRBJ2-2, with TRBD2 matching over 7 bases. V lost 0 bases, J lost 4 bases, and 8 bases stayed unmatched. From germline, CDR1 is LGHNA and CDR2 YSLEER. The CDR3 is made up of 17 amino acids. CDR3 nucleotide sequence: TGCGCCAGCAGCCAAGATTTAGGGAGGGGACGCACCGGGGAGCTGTTTTTT. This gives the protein CASSQDLGRGRTGELFF.

The CDR3 reads CASSIPSASVAGELFF. CDR3 in DNA: TGTGCCAGTAGTATTCCTAGCGCATCCGTAGCCGGGGAGCTGTTTTTT. The rearrangement links TRBV19 to TRBJ2-2; tentative D call: TRBD2 (6 bases). Germline V lookup: CDR1 LNHDA, CDR2 SQIVND (reference sequence). The CDR3 has 16 amino acids. V was clipped by 3 bases and J by 6 bases, with 17 bases between them.

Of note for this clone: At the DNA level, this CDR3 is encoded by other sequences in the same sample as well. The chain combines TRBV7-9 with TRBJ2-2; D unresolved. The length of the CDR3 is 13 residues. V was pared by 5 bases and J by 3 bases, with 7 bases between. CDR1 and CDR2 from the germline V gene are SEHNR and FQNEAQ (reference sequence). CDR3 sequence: CASSPGYTGELFF. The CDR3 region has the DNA TGTGCCAGCAGCCCCGGTTACACCGGGGAGCTGTTTTTT. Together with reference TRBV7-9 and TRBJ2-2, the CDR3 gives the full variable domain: DTGVSQNPRHKITKRGQNVTFRCDPISEHNRLYWYRQTLGQGPEFLTYFQNEAQLEKSRLLSDRFSAERPKGSFSTLEIQRTEQGDSAMYLCASSPGYTGELFFGEGSRLTVL.

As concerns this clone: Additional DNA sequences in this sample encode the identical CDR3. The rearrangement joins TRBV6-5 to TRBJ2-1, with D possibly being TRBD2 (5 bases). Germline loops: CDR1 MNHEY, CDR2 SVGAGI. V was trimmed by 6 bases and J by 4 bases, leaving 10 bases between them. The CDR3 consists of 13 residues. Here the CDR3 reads CASSPAVYNEQFF. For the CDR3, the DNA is TGTGCCAGCAGCCCAGCGGTGTACAATGAGCAGTTCTTC.

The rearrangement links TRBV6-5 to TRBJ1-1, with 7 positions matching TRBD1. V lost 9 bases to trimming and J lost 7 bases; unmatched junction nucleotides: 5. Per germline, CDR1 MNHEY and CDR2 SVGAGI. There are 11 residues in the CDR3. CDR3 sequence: CARWTGFEAFF. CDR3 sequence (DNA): TGTGCCAGATGGACAGGTTTTGAAGCTTTCTTT.

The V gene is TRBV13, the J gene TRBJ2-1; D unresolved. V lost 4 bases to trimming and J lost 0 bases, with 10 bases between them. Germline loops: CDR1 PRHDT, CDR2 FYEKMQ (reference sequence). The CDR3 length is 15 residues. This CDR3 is CASSSRTRSYNEQFF. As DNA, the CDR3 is TGTGCCAGCAGCTCCCGGACCCGCTCCTACAATGAGCAGTTCTTC.

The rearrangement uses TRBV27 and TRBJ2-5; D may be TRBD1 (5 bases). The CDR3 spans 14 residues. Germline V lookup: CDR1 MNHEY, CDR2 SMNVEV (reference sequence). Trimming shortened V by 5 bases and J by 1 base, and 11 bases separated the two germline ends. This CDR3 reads CASSIQGGQETQYF. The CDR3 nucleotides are TGTGCCAGCAGTATTCAGGGTGGCCAAGAGACCCAGTACTTC.

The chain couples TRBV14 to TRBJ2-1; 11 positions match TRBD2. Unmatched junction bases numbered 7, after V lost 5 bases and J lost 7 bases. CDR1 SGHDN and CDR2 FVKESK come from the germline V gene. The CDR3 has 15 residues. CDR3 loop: CASSFLAGGYNEQFF. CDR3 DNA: TGTGCCAGCAGCTTCCTAGCGGGGGGCTATAATGAGCAGTTCTTC. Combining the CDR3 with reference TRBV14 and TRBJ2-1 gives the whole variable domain EAGVTQFPSHSVIEKGQTVTLRCDPISGHDNLYWYRRVMGKEIKFLLHFVKESKQDESGMPNNRFLAERTGGTYSTLKVQPAELEDSGVYFCASSFLAGGYNEQFFGPGTRLTVL.

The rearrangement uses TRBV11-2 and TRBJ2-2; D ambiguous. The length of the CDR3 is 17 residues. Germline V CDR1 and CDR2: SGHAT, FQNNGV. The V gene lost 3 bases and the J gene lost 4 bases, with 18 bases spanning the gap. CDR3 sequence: CASSLDSMLESTGELFF. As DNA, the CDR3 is TGTGCCAGCAGCTTGGATTCTATGTTGGAGAGCACCGGGGAGCTGTTTTTT.

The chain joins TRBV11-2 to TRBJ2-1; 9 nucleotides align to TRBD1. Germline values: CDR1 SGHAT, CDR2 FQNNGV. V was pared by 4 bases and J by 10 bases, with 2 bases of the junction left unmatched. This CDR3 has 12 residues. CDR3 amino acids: CASSSTGGEQFF. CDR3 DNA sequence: TGTGCCAGCAGCTCCACAGGGGGCGAGCAGTTCTTC.

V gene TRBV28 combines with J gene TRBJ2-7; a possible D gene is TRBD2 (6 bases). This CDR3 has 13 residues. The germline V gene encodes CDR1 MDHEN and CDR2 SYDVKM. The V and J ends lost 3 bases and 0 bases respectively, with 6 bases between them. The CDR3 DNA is TGTGCCAGCAGTTTGGAGGGCTCCTACGAGCAGTACTTC. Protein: CASSLEGSYEQYF.

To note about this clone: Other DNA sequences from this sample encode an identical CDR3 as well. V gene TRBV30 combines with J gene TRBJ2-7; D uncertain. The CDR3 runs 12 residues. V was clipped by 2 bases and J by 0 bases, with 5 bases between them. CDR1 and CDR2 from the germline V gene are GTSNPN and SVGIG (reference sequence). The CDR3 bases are TGTGCCTGGAGTACTGCCTCCTACGAGCAGTACTTC. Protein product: CAWSTASYEQYF.

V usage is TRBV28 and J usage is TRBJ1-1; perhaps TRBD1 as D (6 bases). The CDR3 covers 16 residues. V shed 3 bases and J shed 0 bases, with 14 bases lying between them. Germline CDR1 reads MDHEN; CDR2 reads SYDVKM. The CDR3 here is CASSFTLDSLNTEAFF. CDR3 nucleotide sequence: TGTGCCAGCAGTTTCACTCTGGACAGCCTGAACACTGAAGCTTTCTTT.

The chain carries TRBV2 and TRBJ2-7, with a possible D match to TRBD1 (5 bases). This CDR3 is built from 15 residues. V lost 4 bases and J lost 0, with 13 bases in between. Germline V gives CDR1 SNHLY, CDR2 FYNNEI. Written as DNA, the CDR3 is TGTGCCAGCAGTGCCGGACACTCAAGCTCCTACGAGCAGTACTTC. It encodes CASSAGHSSSYEQYF.

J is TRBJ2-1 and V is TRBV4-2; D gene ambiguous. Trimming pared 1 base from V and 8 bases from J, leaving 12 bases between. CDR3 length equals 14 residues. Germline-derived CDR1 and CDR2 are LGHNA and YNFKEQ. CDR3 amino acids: CASSQAASNYEQFF. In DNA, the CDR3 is TGTGCCAGCAGCCAAGCGGCAAGCAACTATGAGCAGTTCTTC.

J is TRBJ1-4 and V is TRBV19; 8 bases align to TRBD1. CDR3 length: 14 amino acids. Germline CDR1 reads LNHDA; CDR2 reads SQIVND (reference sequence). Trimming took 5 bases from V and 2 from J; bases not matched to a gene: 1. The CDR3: CASSRTGTNEKLFF. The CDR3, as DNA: TGTGCCAGTAGTCGGACAGGGACTAATGAAAAACTGTTTTTT.

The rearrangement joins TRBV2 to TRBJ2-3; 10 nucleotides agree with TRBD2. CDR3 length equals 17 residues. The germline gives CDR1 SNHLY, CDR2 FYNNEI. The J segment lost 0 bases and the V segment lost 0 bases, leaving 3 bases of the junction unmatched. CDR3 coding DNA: TGTGCCAGCAGTGAAGCCCCGGGACTAGCGAGCACAGATACGCAGTATTTT. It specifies CASSEAPGLASTDTQYF.

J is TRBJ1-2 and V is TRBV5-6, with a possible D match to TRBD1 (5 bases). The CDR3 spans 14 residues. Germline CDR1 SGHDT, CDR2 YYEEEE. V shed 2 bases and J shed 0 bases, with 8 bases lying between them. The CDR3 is CASSLDSTNYGYTF. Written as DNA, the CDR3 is TGTGCCAGCAGCTTAGACAGCACTAACTATGGCTACACCTTC.

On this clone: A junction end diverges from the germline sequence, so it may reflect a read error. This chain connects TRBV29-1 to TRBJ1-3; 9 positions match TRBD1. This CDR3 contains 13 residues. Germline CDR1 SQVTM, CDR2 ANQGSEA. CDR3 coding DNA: TGCAGCGCCTCGGGACAGGGAGGAAACACCACATATTTT. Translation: CSASGQGGNTTYF.